The next 24 T cell receptor beta chains were all read from a single sample in a study of cytomegalovirus exposure and HLA in healthy donors. 60 Vbeta and 13 Jbeta primers were used in PCR. Only in-frame clones appear in the TCRdb table, and some are missing; sequencing was by immunoSEQ multiplex PCR. The sample contains some 170,000 clones, under 85% of which appear only once. Specimen: PBMCs. The origin of the receptors is a man aged 45 to 65 in good health and CMV-seropositive.

The chain uses TRBV7-9 and TRBJ2-5; 11 nucleotides agree with TRBD1. The DNA end favors TRBJ2-7, so the J call may be wrong. This CDR3 has 16 residues. CDR1 SEHNR and CDR2 FQNEAQ come from the germline V gene (reference sequence). The CDR3 coding sequence is TGTGCCAGCAGCCCAGGGGGGACAGGGGGTGCCTACGAGCAGTACTTC. Protein: CASSPGGTGGAYEQYF.

V gene TRBV6-5 combines with J gene TRBJ1-6; the D is unclear. The CDR3 extends over 14 amino acids. The germline V gene has CDR1 MNHEY and CDR2 SVGAGI. V was cut by 0 bases and J by 10 bases, with 10 bases left in between. CDR3 in amino acids: CASSYSSRSSPLHF. The CDR3 DNA reads as TGTGCCAGCAGTTACTCGTCAAGGAGCTCACCCCTCCACTTT.

The rearrangement uses TRBV5-1 and TRBJ2-7, with 9 bases that match TRBD2. The germline CDR1 and CDR2 sequences are SGHRS and YFSETQ. The junction had 8 bases not matched to a gene; V was cut back by 3 bases and J by 4 bases. The CDR3 has 15 amino acids. Here the CDR3 DNA reads TGCGCCAGCAGCTCGAGCTTAGCGGGAGCTTACGAGCAGTACTTC. Its protein is CASSSSLAGAYEQYF.

The CDR3 reads CASSSDTSSYEQYF. In nucleotides, the CDR3 is TGTGCCAGCAGCTCCGACACTAGCTCCTACGAGCAGTACTTC. The rearrangement joins TRBV7-6 to TRBJ2-7; D is perhaps TRBD2 (5 bases). Germline CDR1 reads SGHVS; CDR2 reads FNYEAQ. The CDR3 consists of 14 residues. Trimming shortened V by 4 bases and J by 0 bases, and 10 bases separated the two germline ends.

The rearrangement uses TRBV19 and TRBJ1-2; 7 nucleotides match TRBD1. J gave up 3 bases and V 3 bases, and 7 bases lay outside the gene matches. The V gene's germline CDR1 is LNHDA and CDR2 SQIVND (reference sequence). This CDR3 spans 15 amino acids. Written as DNA, the CDR3 is TGTGCCAGTAGTATCGGAGCAGGGACAGACTATGGCTACACCTTC. Its translation is CASSIGAGTDYGYTF.

The rearrangement links TRBV4-2 to TRBJ2-3; D possibly corresponds to TRBD2 (6 bases). This CDR3 contains 16 residues. The V and J ends lost 1 base and 2 bases respectively, with 13 bases between them. CDR1 is LGHNA and CDR2 is YNFKEQ in the germline V gene. This CDR3 reads CASSQGYRGNTDTQYF. The CDR3 coding sequence is TGTGCCAGCAGCCAAGGTTATCGGGGGAACACAGATACGCAGTATTTT.

This clone was seen a handful of times. The rearrangement joins TRBV19 to TRBJ2-5; weak D call: TRBD2 (6 bases). Germline assignment: CDR1 LNHDA and CDR2 SQIVND (reference sequence). The ends were cut back, 3 bases at V and 2 bases at J, with 13 bases in the middle. This CDR3 comprises 15 residues. The CDR3 coding sequence is TGTGCCAGTAGTATTCCGCAGGGAGGACAAGAGACCCAGTACTTC. Its translation: CASSIPQGGQETQYF.

The J gene is TRBJ1-2, the V gene TRBV29-1; perhaps TRBD1 as D (5 bases). Deletions cut 3 bases from V and 8 bases from J, with 10 bases between. The CDR3 contains 11 residues. Germline V gene data show CDR1 as SQVTM and CDR2 as ANQGSEA. The CDR3 sequence: CSVDRGGGYTF. CDR3 sequence (DNA): TGCAGCGTTGATAGGGGTGGAGGCTACACCTTC.

This chain connects TRBV30 to TRBJ2-5; 9 nucleotides match TRBD1. The J call may be in error: the DNA end matches TRBJ2-7 better. The CDR3 spans 12 residues. Germline CDR1 reads GTSNPN; CDR2 reads SVGIG (reference sequence). CDR3 nucleotide sequence: TGTGCCTGGGGGACAGGGTATTACGAGCAGTACTTC. This encodes CAWGTGYYEQYF.

The chain joins TRBV4-3 to TRBJ2-7, with 9 bases identical to TRBD2. Germline V gives CDR1 LGHNA, CDR2 YSLEER. V lost 0 bases and J lost 2; bases outside the gene matches: 8. This CDR3 has 17 residues. CDR3 coding DNA: TGCGCCAGCAGCCAAGATAGAGGGCTAGCGGGAACCTACGAGCAGTACTTC. Amino acid sequence: CASSQDRGLAGTYEQYF.

A single count supports this clone. The chain is built from TRBV18 and TRBJ2-1, with 10 bases matching TRBD2. Germline assignment: CDR1 KGHSH and CDR2 LQKENI. V lost 2 bases, J lost 10 bases, and 8 bases stayed unmatched. CDR3 length: 15 residues. This chain's CDR3 is CASSPLSGRVAEQFF. In DNA form, the CDR3 reads TGTGCCAGCTCACCATTGAGCGGGAGGGTCGCGGAGCAGTTCTTC.

The chain recombines TRBV7-8 with TRBJ2-1; D is uncertain. The ends were cut back, 1 base at V and 3 bases at J, with 4 bases in the middle. CDR3 length: 13 residues. Germline CDR1 and CDR2: SGHVS and FQNEAQ. The CDR3 DNA follows: TGTGCCAGCAGCTTAGACAACTACAATGAGCAGTTCTTC. Its translation is CASSLDNYNEQFF.

The V and J genes are TRBV10-1 and TRBJ2-1; no reliable D call. The CDR3 contains 13 residues. V was pared by 0 bases and J by 10 bases, with 10 bases between. Germline assignment: CDR1 WNHNN and CDR2 SYGVQD (reference sequence). CDR3 protein: CASSESTRLEQFF. The DNA for the CDR3 is TGCGCCAGCAGTGAGTCGACACGCCTAGAGCAGTTCTTC.

This clone was found once. The chain is built from TRBV18 and TRBJ1-4; possible D gene TRBD1, 6 bases. The CDR3 is 13 residues long. The V gene lost 5 bases and the J gene lost 8 bases, with 12 bases spanning the gap. CDR1 KGHSH and CDR2 LQKENI come from the germline V gene. The CDR3: CASSTNRDEKLFF. The CDR3 nucleotides are TGTGCCAGCTCAACAAACAGGGACGAAAAACTGTTTTTT.

This sequence joins TRBV18 and TRBJ2-7; tentative D call: TRBD2 (6 bases). Germline lookup yields CDR1 KGHSH and CDR2 LQKENI. V was pared by 0 bases and J by 3 bases, with 15 bases between. The CDR3 is made up of 16 amino acids. CDR3 DNA sequence: TGTGCCAGCTCACCACCAATGGCGGGGAAGGGCTACGAGCAGTACTTC. It translates to CASSPPMAGKGYEQYF. The full variable domain, its missing parts supplied by reference TRBV18 and TRBJ2-7, is NAGVMQNPRHLVRRRGQEARLRCSPMKGHSHVYWYRQLPEEGLKFMVYLQKENIIDESGMPKERFSAEFPKEGPSILRIQQVVRGDSAAYFCASSPPMAGKGYEQYFGPGTRLTVT.

The chain couples TRBV19 to TRBJ1-2; the match to TRBD1 covers 10 bases. Losses at the gene ends were 6 bases for V and 7 bases for J; bases not matched to a gene: 11. Germline-derived CDR1 and CDR2 are LNHDA and SQIVND (reference sequence). The CDR3 has 15 residues. CDR3 amino acids: CASRILRQGAGGYTF. The CDR3, as DNA: TGTGCCAGTAGGATCCTTAGACAGGGGGCCGGTGGCTACACCTTC.

The gene calls are TRBV28 and TRBJ2-1; TRBD2 agrees at 13 bases. V trimming: 3 bases; J trimming: 12 bases; junction bases outside the gene matches: 8. CDR3 length: 15 residues. CDR1 is MDHEN, CDR2 SYDVKM, per germline. In DNA form, the CDR3 reads TGTGCCAGCAGTTTCAGACTAGCGGGGGGACTACCGCAGTTCTTC. Translated: CASSFRLAGGLPQFF.

The V gene is TRBV4-2, the J gene TRBJ2-2; TRBD1 matches 8 bases. CDR3 length equals 16 residues. Germline trimming cut 1 base from V and 1 base from J; bases unmatched to any gene: 2. Germline-derived CDR1 and CDR2 are LGHNA and YNFKEQ. CDR3 nucleotides: TGTGCCAGCAGCCAAGGACAGGGGCGGAACACCGGGGAGCTGTTTTTT. This translates into CASSQGQGRNTGELFF.

The genes are TRBV4-3 and TRBJ1-2; D possibly corresponds to TRBD1 (6 bases). The CDR3 is 14 amino acids. Trimming pared 6 bases from V and 4 bases from J, leaving 15 bases between. From germline, CDR1 is LGHNA and CDR2 YSLEER. The CDR3 bases are TGCGCCAGCAGTCCCATACACAGGGCCTATGGCTACACCTTC. Encoded protein: CASSPIHRAYGYTF.

The rearrangement links TRBV30 to TRBJ1-1; TRBD1 might be the D (6 bases). Per germline, CDR1 GTSNPN and CDR2 SVGIG (reference sequence). The CDR3 sequence is 14 residues long. V gave up 3 bases and J gave up 0 bases, with 11 bases separating them. DNA of the CDR3: TGTGCCTGGAGCGGACAGTATTTGAACACTGAAGCTTTCTTT. Translation: CAWSGQYLNTEAFF.

The rearrangement uses TRBV11-3 and TRBJ2-3; D might be TRBD2 (7 bases). V was pared by 5 bases and J by 2 bases, with 11 bases between. CDR1 and CDR2 from the germline V gene are SGHNT and YENEEA. The CDR3 totals 14 residues. CDR3 DNA: TGTGCCAGCAGCCCTCGGGGGGCCACAGATACGCAGTATTTT. As protein: CASSPRGATDTQYF.

V usage is TRBV30 and J usage is TRBJ1-1; possibly TRBD1 for D (5 bases). Germline-derived CDR1 and CDR2 are GTSNPN and SVGIG (reference sequence). The CDR3 runs to 12 residues. V was shortened by 5 bases and J by 3 bases, with 10 bases between the two germline ends. The CDR3 loop reads CAWGLGDTEAFF. CDR3 DNA: TGTGCCTGGGGACTAGGGGACACTGAAGCTTTCTTT.

This clone occurred a few times. The J gene is TRBJ2-6, the V gene TRBV27; 13 bases are shared with TRBD2. The CDR3 spans 15 residues. Germline V gene data show CDR1 as MNHEY and CDR2 as SMNVEV (reference sequence). With 10 bases clipped from V and 2 bases from J, the junction kept 2 bases outside the gene matches. DNA for the CDR3: TGTGCCACCGGACTAGCGGGAGCTGGGGCCAACGTCCTGACTTTC. This codes for CATGLAGAGANVLTF.

The V call is TRBV6-1, the J call TRBJ1-5, with TRBD1 matching 8 bases. CDR1 and CDR2 from the germline V gene are MNHNS and SASEGT. The CDR3 runs to 14 residues. V was clipped by 2 bases and J by 6 bases; unmatched bases: 3. The CDR3 protein is CASSERQGAQPQHF. In nucleotides, the CDR3 is TGTGCCAGCAGTGAAAGGCAGGGGGCTCAGCCCCAGCATTTT.